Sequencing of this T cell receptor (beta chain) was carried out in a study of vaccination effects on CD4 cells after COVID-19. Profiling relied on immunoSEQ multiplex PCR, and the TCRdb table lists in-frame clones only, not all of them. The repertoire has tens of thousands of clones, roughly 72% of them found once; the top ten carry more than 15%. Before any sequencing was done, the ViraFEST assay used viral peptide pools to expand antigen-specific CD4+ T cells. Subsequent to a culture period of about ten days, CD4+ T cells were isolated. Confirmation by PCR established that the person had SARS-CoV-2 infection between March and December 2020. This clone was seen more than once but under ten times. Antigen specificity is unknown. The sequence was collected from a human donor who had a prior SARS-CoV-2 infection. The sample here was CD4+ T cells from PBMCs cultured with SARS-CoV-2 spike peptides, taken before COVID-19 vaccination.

The CDR3 spells CASTRRGSYEQYF. The DNA for the CDR3 is TGTGCCAGCACCAGAAGGGGCAGCTACGAGCAGTACTTC. The rearrangement uses TRBV7-9 and TRBJ2-7; D is perhaps TRBD1 (5 bases). Between the trimmed V and J ends, which lost 7 bases and 3 bases, there was a span of 13 bases. The V gene's germline CDR1 is SEHNR and CDR2 FQNEAQ (reference sequence). The CDR3 length is 13 residues.